This T cell receptor beta chain was recovered during a study of shared clonotypes between healthy human individuals. Study-level information: Participating donors consisted of a couple of women and a few men aged 18 to 49. Used for every donor were three CD4 naive, three CD4 memory, two CD8 naive and one CD8 memory plate.

Study-level points and caveats: Sharing across four donors was highest in naive CD4 (around 5%) and lowest in memory CD8 (0.4%).

Sequencing used immunoSEQ multiplex PCR; TCRdb keeps in-frame clones, though not all of them. This sample yields tens of thousands of clones, of which roughly two thirds are seen a single time; over 50% belongs to the top ten. This clone appeared a few times. What it recognizes is unknown. Every donor was a Caucasian adult from Nashville, Tennessee. The source is a man aged 30-40 years in good health. Sequencing was carried out using memory CD8+ T cells sorted from blood. Subset: CD45RO+ cells pooled with CCR7-negative TemRA cells.

The CDR3 spells CASSLDRGSPYEQFF. CDR3 nucleotide sequence: TGTGCCAGCAGCTTGGACAGGGGCTCTCCCTATGAGCAGTTCTTC. The chain couples TRBV5-4 to TRBJ2-1, with 7 bases fitting TRBD1. The CDR3 is made up of 15 amino acids. Trimming at V came to 0 bases and at J to 8 bases, leaving 8 bases not matched to a gene. The V gene's germline CDR1 is SGHNT and CDR2 YYREEE (reference sequence).